A selection of T cell receptor beta chains follows, all from one sample in a study of cytomegalovirus exposure and HLA in healthy donors. Sequencing was performed with immunoSEQ multiplex PCR; in TCRdb, only in-frame clones are kept and a portion is missing. The sample lists about 150,000 clones, 50% to 75% occurring once. Sequencing was done on a sample of PBMCs. The source is a woman between 25 and 40 years old in good health and CMV-seropositive. CDR3s include the opening cysteine and the closing phenylalanine or tryptophan. A D gene is named only where the DNA matches it firmly. A row's size may be missing; if present it is once, few, many or a size class.

size	J	D	V	CDR3	DNA
few	TRBJ2-3	NA	TRBV5-4	CASSFQRARSGTDTQYF	TGTGCCAGCAGCTTTCAAAGAGCCCGGAGCGGCACAGATACGCAGTATTTT
NA	TRBJ2-7	NA	TRBV6-5	CASSYSPYEQYF	TGTGCCAGCAGTTACTCCCCTTACGAGCAGTACTTC
once	TRBJ1-1	NA	TRBV5-1	CASRSGPEAFF	TGCGCCAGCAGGTCAGGGCCTGAAGCTTTCTTT
NA	TRBJ1-1	NA	TRBV5-1	CASRSGADGTEAFF	TGCGCCAGCAGGTCGGGAGCGGACGGCACTGAAGCTTTCTTT
once	TRBJ1-1	TRBD1	TRBV4-1	CASSHRDRESTEAFF	TGCGCCAGCAGCCACCGGGACAGGGAGAGTACTGAAGCTTTCTTT
NA	TRBJ2-7	NA	TRBV28	CASSFAYEQYF	TGTGCCAGCAGTTTCGCCTACGAGCAGTACTTC
NA	TRBJ2-1	NA	TRBV6-6	CASSFALQGDEQFF	TGTGCCAGCAGTTTCGCATTACAGGGCGATGAGCAGTTCTTC
NA	TRBJ2-2	NA	TRBV6-1	CASSLGGGGGELFF	TGTGCCAGCAGTTTGGGAGGCGGCGGGGGGGAGCTGTTTTTT
NA	TRBJ1-2	NA	TRBV28	CASSASGYGYTF	TGTGCCAGCAGCGCCAGTGGCTATGGCTACACCTTC
NA	TRBJ1-1	TRBD1	TRBV7-6	CASSLEAGTANTEAFF	TGTGCCAGCAGCTTAGAGGCCGGGACAGCGAACACTGAAGCTTTCTTT
few	TRBJ2-7	TRBD1	TRBV5-6	CASSLGQGASEQYF	TGTGCCAGCAGCTTGGGGCAGGGGGCATCTGAGCAGTACTTC
NA	TRBJ1-1	NA	TRBV6-5	CASSAGLPGTEAFF	TGTGCCAGCAGTGCGGGCCTCCCCGGCACTGAAGCTTTCTTT
NA	TRBJ1-6	NA	TRBV5-1	CASSLGTVRSSPLHF	TGCGCCAGCAGCTTGGGGACAGTGAGATCCTCACCCCTCCACTTT
NA	TRBJ2-7	TRBD1	TRBV7-3	CASSFGQAYEQYF	TGTGCCAGCAGCTTCGGACAGGCCTACGAGCAGTACTTC
once	TRBJ2-1	NA	TRBV2	CASLNNEQFF	TGTGCCAGCCTAAATAATGAGCAGTTCTTC